This T cell receptor beta chain emerged from a study of cytomegalovirus exposure and HLA in healthy donors. The PCR was carried out with 60 Vbeta primers and 13 Jbeta primers. Sequenced by immunoSEQ multiplex PCR; TCRdb stores in-frame clones only, minus some. The sample shows 130,000 or so clones, roughly 75% of them seen only once. Germline assignment: CDR1 KGHSH and CDR2 LQKENI. This CDR3 spans 15 amino acids. V lost 3 bases, J lost 8 bases, and 10 bases stayed unmatched. This clone was seen a few times. The receptor's source is a man in his forties or fifties in good health and CMV-seronegative. The chain has TRBV18 and TRBJ2-7; 10 bases line up with TRBD1. Source material: PBMCs. CDR3 nucleotide sequence: TGTGCCAGCTCACCTGAGACAGGGGGCCCGTGCCAGCAGTACTTC. This codes for CASSPETGGPCQQYF.